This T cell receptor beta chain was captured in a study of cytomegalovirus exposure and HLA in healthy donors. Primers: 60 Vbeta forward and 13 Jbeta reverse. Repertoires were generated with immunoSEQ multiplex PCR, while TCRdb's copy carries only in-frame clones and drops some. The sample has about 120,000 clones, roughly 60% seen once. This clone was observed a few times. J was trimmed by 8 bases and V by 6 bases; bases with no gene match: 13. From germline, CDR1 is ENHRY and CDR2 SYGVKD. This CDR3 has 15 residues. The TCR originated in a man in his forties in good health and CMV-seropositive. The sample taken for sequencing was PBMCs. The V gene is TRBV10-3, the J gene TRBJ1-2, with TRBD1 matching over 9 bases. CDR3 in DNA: TGTGCCATCAGCAGTCCCGGGACAGGGCAGAGGGGCTACACCTTC. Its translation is CAISSPGTGQRGYTF.